This is a list of T cell receptor beta chains from one sample in a study of blood T cell repertoires in COVID-19. Clones were read by immunoSEQ multiplex PCR, and TCRdb kept only the in-frame ones, dropping some. The sample comprises just over 60,000 clones, over 75% of which are singletons, and roughly 18% rests with the top ten. The sequenced sample consisted of peripheral blood. Receptors were obtained from a man aged 60 to 69 with acute or convalescent COVID-19. CDR3s include the opening cysteine and the closing phenylalanine or tryptophan. A D gene is named only where the DNA matches it firmly. Size is omitted from some rows. Given values are once, few, many or a class for expanded clones.

TRBV7-6	TRBJ2-7	.	TRBD1	CASSLEGQDSYEQYF	TGTGCCAGCAGCTTAGAGGGACAGGACTCCTACGAGCAGTACTTC
TRBV6-5	TRBJ1-2	.	.	CATRQNYGYTF	TGTGCCACCAGACAGAACTATGGCTACACCTTC
TRBV19	TRBJ1-5	.	TRBD1	CASSIGRGQHNQPQHF	TGTGCCAGTAGTATAGGACGGGGACAGCATAATCAGCCCCAGCATTTT
TRBV30	TRBJ1-6	.	.	CAWSPGDNSPLHF	TGTGCCTGGAGTCCCGGGGATAATTCACCCCTCCACTTT
TRBV19	TRBJ1-5	.	.	CASGTHGGSQHF	TGTGCCAGTGGGACGCACGGGGGGTCCCAGCATTTT
TRBV27	TRBJ1-2	.	.	CASGLLEDIHGYTF	TGTGCCAGCGGCTTGCTAGAGGACATCCATGGCTACACCTTC
TRBV7-2	TRBJ1-4	.	TRBD1	CASRDRGHEKLFF	TGTGCCAGCAGGGACAGGGGGCATGAAAAACTGTTTTTT
TRBV25-1	TRBJ2-7	few	.	CASSEYRGHEQYF	TGTGCCAGCAGTGAATATCGGGGTCACGAGCAGTACTTC
TRBV18	TRBJ2-7	.	.	CASSLTRDSYEQYF	TGTGCCAGCTCACTAACGCGGGACAGCTACGAGCAGTACTTC
TRBV10-3	TRBJ2-1	once	TRBD2	CAIRESGTNNEQFF	TGTGCCATCAGGGAGTCCGGGACTAACAATGAGCAGTTCTTC
TRBV20-1	TRBJ1-2	.	.	CSATRSDTF	TGCAGTGCCACGCGGTCCGACACCTTC
TRBV24-1	TRBJ2-3	.	.	CATSRPGGTDTQYF	TGTGCCACCAGTCGTCCCGGGGGTACAGATACGCAGTATTTT
TRBV19	TRBJ2-7	.	TRBD1	CASSITGTGSSYEQYF	TGTGCCAGTAGTATCACCGGGACAGGTTCTTCCTACGAGCAGTACTTC
TRBV28	TRBJ2-7	.	.	CASKQDSYEQYF	TGTGCCAGCAAACAAGACAGTTACGAGCAGTACTTC
TRBV7-9	TRBJ2-3	.	TRBD1	CASSLGDRGRRTDTQYF	TGTGCCAGCAGCTTAGGGGACAGGGGGCGACGCACAGATACGCAGTATTTT
TRBV13	TRBJ2-3	.	.	CASSPRRIEFTDTQYF	TGTGCCAGCAGCCCGCGGCGGATAGAGTTCACAGATACGCAGTATTTT
TRBV19	TRBJ2-5	.	.	CASSIRRQAQETQYF	TGTGCCAGTAGTATAAGAAGGCAGGCTCAAGAGACCCAGTACTTC
TRBV27	TRBJ1-1	.	TRBD1	CASSPRVGTEEHTEAFF	TGTGCCAGCAGTCCTAGGGTGGGGACAGAGGAGCACACTGAAGCTTTCTTT
TRBV7-8	TRBJ1-5	once	.	CASSVGRASNQPQHF	TGTGCCAGCAGCGTCGGGCGGGCTAGCAATCAGCCCCAGCATTTT
TRBV14	TRBJ1-1	once	.	CASSGQLNTEAFF	TGTGCCAGTTCAGGACAGCTGAACACTGAAGCTTTCTTT
TRBV5-1	TRBJ1-3	.	.	CASSSGTTLSGNTIYF	TGCGCCAGCAGCTCCGGGACAACACTCTCTGGAAACACCATATATTTT
TRBV3-1/TRBV3-2	TRBJ2-2	.	TRBD2	CASSQAIGLVPGELFF	TGTGCCAGCAGCCAAGCCATAGGACTAGTTCCCGGGGAGCTGTTTTTT
TRBV6-4	TRBJ1-2	.	TRBD1	CASSMTGVRDYGYTF	TGTGCCAGCAGTATGACAGGGGTCCGCGACTATGGCTACACCTTC
TRBV7-2	TRBJ2-7	.	TRBD1	CASSPASGTGSYEQYF	TGTGCCAGCAGCCCTGCCTCGGGGACAGGGTCCTACGAGCAGTACTTC
TRBV5-4	TRBJ1-6	.	.	CASSSGRGSYSPLHF	TGTGCCAGCAGCTCGGGACGGGGGTCCTATTCACCCCTCCACTTT
TRBV30	TRBJ2-4	.	.	CAWGGGFERENIQYF	TGTGCCTGGGGTGGGGGGTTCGAAAGGGAAAACATTCAGTACTTC
TRBV5-6	TRBJ2-1	.	TRBD2	CASSLRLAGDYNEQFF	TGTGCCAGCAGCTTGCGTCTAGCGGGAGATTACAATGAGCAGTTCTTC
TRBV11-2	TRBJ2-7	.	.	CASSLEAGVNEQYF	TGTGCCAGCAGCTTAGAGGCAGGGGTGAACGAGCAGTACTTC
TRBV19	TRBJ2-3	.	.	CASSTGSRDTQYF	TGTGCCAGTAGTACCGGGAGCCGGGATACGCAGTATTTT
TRBV7-3	TRBJ1-1	.	.	CASSLGEATEAFF	TGTGCCAGCAGCTTGGGGGAGGCCACTGAAGCTTTCTTT
TRBV15	TRBJ2-5	.	TRBD2	CATSRDYSGRARETQYF	TGTGCCACCAGCAGAGACTATAGCGGGAGGGCCCGGGAGACCCAGTACTTC
TRBV9	TRBJ1-6	.	.	CASSPPGSYNSPLHF	TGTGCCAGCAGCCCCCCCGGGTCGTATAATTCACCCCTCCACTTT
TRBV18	TRBJ1-6	.	TRBD1	CASSLQGGYNSPLHF	TGTGCCAGCTCACTCCAGGGGGGCTATAATTCACCCCTCCACTTT
TRBV23-1	TRBJ2-3	.	.	CASSQWRVSTDTQYF	TGCGCCAGCAGTCAATGGAGGGTTAGCACAGATACGCAGTATTTT
TRBV19	TRBJ2-7	.	.	CASSIGPTEQYF	TGTGCCAGTAGTATTGGGCCGACCGAGCAGTACTTC
TRBV10-1	TRBJ1-2	.	.	CASSETRTAPSGYTF	TGCGCCAGCAGTGAGACCCGGACAGCCCCTAGCGGCTACACCTTC
TRBV6-1	TRBJ1-5	.	.	CASLTASNQPQHF	TGTGCCAGCTTGACAGCTAGCAATCAGCCCCAGCATTTT
TRBV7-2	TRBJ2-4	.	.	CASSLSIGQLAKNIQYF	TGTGCCAGCAGCTTAAGCATCGGACAGTTAGCCAAAAACATTCAGTACTTC
TRBV7-2	TRBJ2-1	.	.	CASSIRASALTYNEQFF	TGTGCCAGCAGCATCCGGGCTAGCGCCTTGACTTACAATGAGCAGTTCTTC
TRBV18	TRBJ2-7	.	.	CASSSTGGESEQYF	TGTGCCAGCTCGAGCACAGGGGGGGAGTCCGAGCAGTACTTC
TRBV12-3/TRBV12-4	TRBJ1-1	.	.	CASSLLNTEAFF	TGTGCCAGCAGTTTGTTAAACACTGAAGCTTTCTTT
TRBV10-1	TRBJ2-2	medium-sized	TRBD1	CASSETGGIGTGELFF	TGCGCCAGCAGTGAGACAGGGGGCATTGGCACCGGGGAGCTGTTTTTT
TRBV29-1	TRBJ1-1	.	.	CSVFLNTEAFF	TGCAGCGTCTTTCTGAACACTGAAGCTTTCTTT
TRBV4-1	TRBJ2-1	.	.	CASSQGASANEQFF	TGCGCCAGCAGCCAAGGAGCTAGCGCAAATGAGCAGTTCTTC
TRBV15	TRBJ1-1	.	TRBD1	CATSRDQGGGAFF	TGTGCCACCAGCAGAGATCAGGGGGGTGGTGCTTTCTTT
TRBV6-5	TRBJ1-2	.	TRBD1	CASSYSRGINYGYTF	TGTGCCAGCAGTTATTCCAGGGGGATCAACTATGGCTACACCTTC
TRBV3-1/TRBV3-2	TRBJ2-7	.	TRBD2	CASSRGTSSYEQYF	TGTGCCAGCAGCCGCGGGACTAGCTCCTACGAGCAGTACTTC
TRBV28	TRBJ1-5	.	TRBD1	CASSPGDSTNQPQHF	TGTGCCAGCAGTCCTGGGGACAGTACCAATCAGCCCCAGCATTTT
TRBV5-1	TRBJ1-1	.	.	CASSLDGPTEAFF	TGCGCCAGCAGCTTGGATGGGCCCACTGAAGCTTTCTTT
TRBV2	TRBJ2-5	.	.	CASSDRGRTQYF	TGTGCCAGCAGTGACAGGGGAAGGACCCAGTACTTC